These 15 T cell receptor beta chains were all obtained from the same sample, sequenced in a study of shared clonotypes between healthy human individuals. Naive CD8 cells were CD45RO-negative, positively selected for CCR7, excluding terminally differentiated effector memory CD45RA+ cells. Sequencing used immunoSEQ multiplex PCR; TCRdb keeps in-frame clones, though not all of them. The repertoire holds about 2.1 million clones, with around 93% as singletons. The sequencing sample was made of naive CD8+ T cells from PBMCs. The receptor set was obtained from a man between 18 and 29 years old in good health. Some clones in this sample may be carry-over from other donors' samples.

This sequence joins TRBV11-2 and TRBJ2-7; D is possibly TRBD2 (6 bases). Germline-derived CDR1 and CDR2 are SGHAT and FQNNGV. V was trimmed by 5 bases and J by 4 bases, leaving 24 bases between them. This CDR3 region has 17 residues. The CDR3 sequence: CASSPPPKLAPFYEQYF. The CDR3 nucleotides are TGTGCCAGCAGCCCGCCCCCCAAACTAGCTCCCTTTTACGAGCAGTACTTC.

The chain carries TRBV4-1 and TRBJ2-7, with D maybe TRBD2 (5 bases). Trimming took 1 base from V and 0 from J, leaving 10 bases between them. Germline V gives CDR1 MGHRA, CDR2 YSYEKL. The CDR3 has 15 amino acids. The chain's CDR3 is CASSQASGPSYEQYF. CDR3 nucleotides: TGCGCCAGCAGCCAAGCCAGCGGTCCCTCCTACGAGCAGTACTTC.

J is TRBJ1-1 and V is TRBV7-8; D not resolved. Germline CDR1 SGHVS, CDR2 FQNEAQ. The CDR3 covers 14 residues. With 1 base removed from V and 0 bases from J, the gap between germline ends came to 6 bases. CDR3 nucleotide sequence: TGTGCCAGCAGCTTAGGAGTTCTGAACACTGAAGCTTTCTTT. Amino acids: CASSLGVLNTEAFF.

CDR3 sequence: CASSFRDHSYNEQFF. The CDR3, as DNA: TGTGCCAGCAGCTTCCGGGACCATTCCTACAATGAGCAGTTCTTC. V is TRBV7-9 and J is TRBJ2-1; D might be TRBD1 or TRBD2, each matching 5 bases. Germline values: CDR1 SEHNR, CDR2 FQNEAQ (reference sequence). The CDR3 is 15 residues long. Trimming took off 3 bases at V and 1 base at J, with 10 bases between the two ends. Full variable domain (missing parts from reference TRBV7-9 and TRBJ2-1): DTGVSQNPRHKITKRGQNVTFRCDPISEHNRLYWYRQTLGQGPEFLTYFQNEAQLEKSRLLSDRFSAERPKGSFSTLEIQRTEQGDSAMYLCASSFRDHSYNEQFFGPGTRLTVL.

This clone was observed once. The V and J genes are TRBV5-1 and TRBJ2-1, with 9 bases matching TRBD2. J gave up 4 bases and V 0 bases, and 5 bases lay outside the gene matches. The CDR3 covers 16 residues. Germline V lookup: CDR1 SGHRS, CDR2 YFSETQ. The CDR3 region has the DNA TGCGCCAGCAGCTTGGGTCGGCTAGCGGGATACAATGAGCAGTTCTTC. Its protein product is CASSLGRLAGYNEQFF.

V and J are TRBV10-3 and TRBJ2-3, with 11 bases lining up with TRBD1. With V trimmed by 8 bases and J by 4 bases, 8 bases remained unmatched. The CDR3 covers 15 residues. CDR1 and CDR2 (germline): ENHRY, SYGVKD. The CDR3 sequence: CAIRGTGGYADTQYF. The CDR3 DNA sequence: TGTGCCATCCGAGGGACAGGGGGTTACGCAGATACGCAGTATTTT.

This clone was counted between two and nine times. The chain couples TRBV30 to TRBJ1-5; D gene ambiguous. The germline gives CDR1 GTSNPN, CDR2 SVGIG (reference sequence). Trimming stripped 0 bases from V and 5 bases from J, with 8 bases between. This CDR3 region has 13 residues. CDR3 nucleotides: TGTGCCTGGAGTGTATACGGGCATCAGCCCCAGCATTTT. Translated, it gives CAWSVYGHQPQHF.

The gene calls are TRBV7-9 and TRBJ2-5, with D unclear. The J call may be wrong; the DNA end is better matched by TRBJ2-7. Germline assignment: CDR1 SEHNR and CDR2 FQNEAQ (reference sequence). CDR3 size: 14 residues. This chain's CDR3 is CASYQSASSYEQYF. DNA for the CDR3: TGTGCCAGCTATCAGTCCGCTAGCTCCTACGAGCAGTACTTC.

The chain has TRBV6-6 and TRBJ1-4, with D hard to call. The germline V gene has CDR1 MNHNY and CDR2 SVGAGI (reference sequence). The CDR3 has 13 amino acids. V lost 8 bases and J lost 4, with 11 bases in between. The CDR3 DNA sequence: TGTGCCAGCCGGAGATTTAATAATGAAAAACTGTTTTTT. This gives the protein CASRRFNNEKLFF.

The gene calls are TRBV14 and TRBJ2-7; tentative D call: TRBD1 (5 bases). The CDR3 runs to 12 residues. Germline-derived CDR1 and CDR2 are SGHDN and FVKESK. V gave up 2 bases and J gave up 6 bases, with 8 bases separating them. As DNA, the CDR3 is TGTGCCAGCAGCCAATTGACAGCCGAGCAGTACTTC. Its translation: CASSQLTAEQYF.

V gene TRBV7-9 combines with J gene TRBJ2-1, with TRBD2 identical over 8 bases. With 5 bases clipped from V and 7 bases from J, the junction kept 13 bases outside the gene matches. This CDR3 comprises 16 residues. Germline V CDR1 and CDR2: SEHNR, FQNEAQ (reference sequence). CDR3 sequence reads: CASSLGSGSRKNEQFF. CDR3 coding DNA: TGTGCCAGCAGCCTGGGCAGCGGGAGTAGGAAAAATGAGCAGTTCTTC.

The V call is TRBV19, the J call TRBJ1-5; 7 bases align to TRBD1. Trimming at V came to 4 bases and at J to 3 bases, leaving 6 bases not matched to a gene. CDR1 is LNHDA and CDR2 is SQIVND in the germline V gene (reference sequence). This CDR3 is built from 15 residues. The CDR3 region is CASSTAGQANQPQHF. CDR3 in DNA: TGTGCCAGTAGTACTGCCGGACAGGCCAATCAGCCCCAGCATTTT.

CDR3 sequence: CASSPWGGTEAFF. In nucleotides, the CDR3 is TGTGCCAGCAGCCCTTGGGGGGGCACTGAAGCTTTCTTT. V and J are TRBV28 and TRBJ1-1; possible D gene TRBD1, 5 bases. V gave up 6 bases and J gave up 4 bases, with 12 bases separating them. Germline V gene sequence: CDR1 MDHEN, CDR2 SYDVKM. The CDR3 contains 13 residues.

The rearrangement joins TRBV6-1 to TRBJ2-3; D may be TRBD1 (6 bases). Per germline, CDR1 MNHNS and CDR2 SASEGT. This CDR3 spans 15 amino acids. V shed 4 bases and J shed 0 bases, with 11 bases lying between them. The CDR3 DNA is TGTGCCAGCAGTGTTAGGGGGTATAGCACAGATACGCAGTATTTT. Its translation: CASSVRGYSTDTQYF.

This clone came up a few times. The sample has other DNA sequences that encode this CDR3 too. The chain links TRBV6-5 to TRBJ1-3, with a weak D call TRBD1 (5 bases). This CDR3 spans 14 amino acids. Deletions cut 2 bases from V and 0 bases from J, with 5 bases between. CDR1 is MNHEY and CDR2 is SVGAGI in the germline V gene. The CDR3 is CASSYQGSGNTIYF. The CDR3 coding sequence is TGTGCCAGCAGTTACCAGGGCTCTGGAAACACCATATATTTT.